Below, one T cell receptor (beta chain) is given with its context. This specimen belongs to a study of T cells expressing NK-cell markers. As for the study in general: Out of eight donors sequenced, seven tested HCMV-seropositive and the remaining one seronegative.

This CDR3 region has 12 residues. In germline, CDR1 is SQVTM, CDR2 ANQGSEA. TCRdb processed the 5' RACE reads again and assigns one entry to each CDR3 protein, with no DNA. This sample's clone table lists 450,000 to 600,000 distinct CDR3 sequences. This chain uses TRBV29-1 with TRBJ2-7; TCRdb reports TRBD1, a call that lacks DNA to check it against. Material: blood T cells: a sorted CD56 or NKG2C T cell subset, CD4+ or CD8+ T cells, or bulk PBMC T cells (not recorded which). This receptor was obtained from a man younger than 35 in good health. The CDR3 reads CSVVVRGPEQYF.